A single sample gave rise to the 31 T cell receptor beta chains below, sequenced in a study of naive and memory T cell subsets. Study-wide points: Possibly reflecting memory cells re-expressing CD45RA, a few larger clonotypes occurred in naive repertoires, especially CD8.

Antigens of these TCRs are unknown. An equimolar mix of two oligonucleotides served as the beta constant-region primer for TRBC1 and TRBC2. Four rounds of PCR amplified the ligated cDNA using nested alpha and beta constant-region primers plus SP2. In TCRdb, the UMI-ligation and nested PCR reads were re-called with MiXCR into one record per CDR3 protein. The sample records over 110,000 distinct CDR3 sequences, around 21% being singletons. The sample consisted of naive CD8+ T cells from blood. These receptors were taken from a human donor in good health.

This clonotype was detected ten times or more. The rearrangement uses TRBV12-3 or TRBV12-4 and TRBJ2-1, with TRBD2 matching over 12 bases. V trimming: 6 bases; J trimming: 8 bases; junction bases outside the gene matches: 11. This CDR3 has 16 amino acids. The chain's CDR3 is CASSHGLAGPIDEQFF. For the CDR3, the DNA is TGTGCCAGCAGCCATGGACTAGCGGGACCGATCGATGAGCAGTTCTTC.

V and J are TRBV6-6 and TRBJ2-7, with D unclear. V lost 2 bases to trimming and J lost 3 bases, with 8 bases between them. The CDR3 totals 13 residues. Germline lookup yields CDR1 MNHNY and CDR2 SVGAGI (reference sequence). CDR3 DNA: TGTGCCAGCAGTTACGCGGCGAACTACGAGCAGTACTTC. Its translation: CASSYAANYEQYF.

The rearrangement joins TRBV28 to TRBJ1-2; 9 bases fit TRBD1. The CDR3 consists of 14 residues. J lost 13 bases, V lost 10 bases, and 19 bases had no gene match. CDR1 is MDHEN, CDR2 SYDVKM, per germline. The CDR3 reads CATHPPGTGPACTF. CDR3 coding DNA: TGTGCCACACACCCTCCTGGGACAGGGCCTGCTTGCACCTTC.

In its sample, this clonotype was seen a few times. The chain links TRBV14 to TRBJ1-6, with D maybe TRBD1 (6 bases). The CDR3 spans 16 residues. V lost 1 base, J lost 9 bases, and 16 bases lay in between. Germline CDR1 is SGHDN and CDR2 is FVKESK. In DNA form, the CDR3 reads TGTGCCAGCAGCCAAGGTTCAGGGGCTTGGAGTTCACCCCTCCACTTT. Translated: CASSQGSGAWSSPLHF. Variable domain in full (rest from reference TRBV14 and TRBJ1-6): EAGVTQFPSHSVIEKGQTVTLRCDPISGHDNLYWYRRVMGKEIKFLLHFVKESKQDESGMPNNRFLAERTGGTYSTLKVQPAELEDSGVYFCASSQGSGAWSSPLHFGNGTRLTVT.

In its sample, this clonotype was seen a few times. This chain connects TRBV6-2 or TRBV6-3 to TRBJ1-1, with unresolved D. CDR3 length: 12 amino acids. CDR1 and CDR2 from the germline V gene are MNHEY and SVGEGT. The V end was cut by 6 bases, the J end by 7 bases, with 12 bases between. In nucleotides, the CDR3 is TGTGCCAGCAGCCCCCTCCCGGATGAAGCTTTCTTT. It codes for CASSPLPDEAFF.

Only a few counts were recorded for this clonotype. The rearrangement uses TRBV12-3 or TRBV12-4 and TRBJ2-1; D gene ambiguous. The CDR3 totals 11 residues. V shed 3 bases and J shed 9 bases, with 6 bases lying between them. The CDR3 loop reads CASSFGGEQFF. The CDR3 DNA sequence: TGTGCCAGCAGTTTTGGTGGTGAGCAGTTCTTC.

This clonotype was seen a few times. The chain recombines TRBV9 with TRBJ2-1; possibly TRBD1 for D (6 bases). V lost 3 bases and J 3 bases, leaving 13 bases between the germline ends. The germline CDR1 and CDR2 sequences are SGDLS and YYNGEE. The CDR3 is 15 residues long. Here the CDR3 DNA reads TGTGCCAGCAGCGCCAGGACAGACCACTACAATGAGCAGTTCTTC. This gives the protein CASSARTDHYNEQFF.

This clonotype was found a few times. The chain couples TRBV27 to TRBJ2-1, with D maybe TRBD2 (5 bases). Germline CDR1 MNHEY, CDR2 SMNVEV (reference sequence). The germline V and J ends were trimmed by 6 bases and 8 bases, with 8 bases remaining between them. The CDR3 length is 11 residues. For the CDR3, the DNA is TGTGCCAGCAGCGGAGGCGATGAGCAGTTCTTC. It codes for CASSGGDEQFF.

This clonotype was counted many times. The gene calls are TRBV27 and TRBJ2-3; D gene unclear. Germline V gives CDR1 MNHEY, CDR2 SMNVEV (reference sequence). The ends were cut back, 4 bases at V and 2 bases at J, with 7 bases in the middle. This CDR3 has 13 residues. The CDR3 DNA sequence: TGTGCCAGCAGTTCAAGAACCACAGATACGCAGTATTTT. The encoded protein is CASSSRTTDTQYF.

The chain uses TRBV7-2 and TRBJ2-3; no reliable D call. Germline V gene lookup returns CDR1 SGHTA and CDR2 FQGNSA. Deletions cut 5 bases from V and 6 bases from J, with 18 bases between. CDR3 length: 15 residues. This chain's CDR3 is CASSGSATPWDTQYF. CDR3 DNA sequence: TGTGCCAGCAGCGGCTCGGCCACACCCTGGGATACGCAGTATTTT.

The J gene is TRBJ1-1, the V gene TRBV7-9, with unresolved D. This CDR3 region has 16 residues. V was cut by 4 bases and J by 1 base, with 16 bases left in between. Germline CDR1 reads SEHNR; CDR2 reads FQNEAQ (reference sequence). The CDR3 reads CASSSTPISGNTEAFF. CDR3 DNA sequence: TGTGCCAGCAGCTCCACCCCCATAAGCGGGAACACTGAAGCTTTCTTT.

This sequence joins TRBV27 and TRBJ1-1, with D hard to call. Germline V lookup: CDR1 MNHEY, CDR2 SMNVEV (reference sequence). This CDR3 contains 13 residues. V was clipped by 7 bases and J by 1 base, with 10 bases between them. CDR3 nucleotides: TGTGCCAGCATTGGTCCCTCGAACACTGAAGCTTTCTTT. Amino acid sequence: CASIGPSNTEAFF.

This clonotype was detected a few times. The V and J genes are TRBV3-1 and TRBJ1-1; no definite D call. Germline loops: CDR1 LGHDT, CDR2 YNNKEL (reference sequence). The CDR3 is made up of 14 amino acids. V lost 1 base and J lost 1, with 7 bases in between. CDR3 DNA: TGTGCCAGCAGCCAAGTAGAGGGGAACACTGAAGCTTTCTTT. Residues: CASSQVEGNTEAFF. The full variable domain, its missing parts supplied by reference TRBV3-1 and TRBJ1-1, is DTAVSQTPKYLVTQMGNDKSIKCEQNLGHDTMYWYKQDSKKFLKIMFSYNNKELIINETVPNRFSPKSPDKAHLNLHINSLELGDSAVYFCASSQVEGNTEAFFGQGTRLTVV.

This chain links TRBV6-1 with TRBJ2-3; 9 positions match TRBD1. The CDR3 is 15 amino acids. Germline-derived CDR1 and CDR2 are MNHNS and SASEGT. The ends lost 4 bases at V and 5 bases at J; junction bases unmatched: 7. In nucleotides, the CDR3 is TGTGCCAGCAGTGCCCGGGACAGGGAAGTAGATACGCAGTATTTT. This codes for CASSARDREVDTQYF.

Many counts were recorded for this clonotype. This chain uses TRBV9 with TRBJ1-6, with D uncertain. Trimming left V 2 bases short and J 6 bases short, with 15 bases between. Germline CDR1 and CDR2: SGDLS and YYNGEE. This CDR3 contains 16 residues. CDR3 sequence (DNA): TGTGCCAGCAGCGTTACAGCGGATGGACCTAATTCACCCCTCCACTTT. Residues: CASSVTADGPNSPLHF.

V usage is TRBV27 and J usage is TRBJ2-5, with D perhaps TRBD2 (6 bases). Germline V gene lookup returns CDR1 MNHEY and CDR2 SMNVEV (reference sequence). V gave up 0 bases and J gave up 3 bases, with 20 bases separating them. The CDR3 extends over 18 amino acids. This CDR3 is CASSLSDPGSSGEETQYF. The CDR3 region has the DNA TGTGCCAGCAGTTTATCCGACCCCGGAAGTAGCGGAGAAGAGACCCAGTACTTC.

This clonotype was counted a few times. The chain uses TRBV11-3 and TRBJ2-5; a weak D match, TRBD1 (5 bases). V dropped 3 bases and J dropped 5 bases, with 10 bases sitting between them. Per the germline V gene, CDR1 is SGHNT and CDR2 is YENEEA. The CDR3 length is 13 residues. DNA of the CDR3: TGTGCCAGCAGCTTTAGGGGCATGGAGACCCAGTACTTC. Its protein product is CASSFRGMETQYF.

This clonotype occurred a few times. The V call is TRBV28, the J call TRBJ2-3; D remains ambiguous. CDR3 length equals 14 residues. The germline V gene has CDR1 MDHEN and CDR2 SYDVKM. Trimming pared 3 bases from V and 6 bases from J, leaving 13 bases between. This CDR3 reads CASSLAGRVDTQYF. In DNA, the CDR3 is TGTGCCAGCAGTTTGGCCGGCCGGGTGGATACGCAGTATTTT.

The rearrangement uses TRBV6-1 and TRBJ2-7, with a weak D call TRBD1 (5 bases). V lost 3 bases, J lost 0 bases, and 12 bases lay in between. CDR1 is MNHNS and CDR2 is SASEGT in the germline V gene. This CDR3 spans 15 amino acids. This chain's CDR3 is CASSEGLMHSYEQYF. CDR3 DNA: TGTGCCAGCAGTGAGGGGCTGATGCACTCCTACGAGCAGTACTTC.

This CDR3 reads CASSLTGPSSGVTDTQYF. The CDR3 region has the DNA TGTGCCAGCAGCCTGACGGGACCCTCTAGCGGTGTCACAGATACGCAGTATTTT. The chain has TRBV7-3 and TRBJ2-3; 7 positions agree with TRBD2. J gave up 2 bases and V 5 bases, and 16 bases lay outside the gene matches. CDR3 size: 18 residues. Germline CDR1 reads SGHTA; CDR2 reads FQGTGA.

This clonotype was seen more than once but under ten times. The V gene is TRBV5-1, the J gene TRBJ2-7, with 9 bases that match TRBD2. The V segment lost 0 bases and the J segment 6 bases; nucleotides outside the gene matches: 13. This CDR3 is built from 17 residues. Germline CDR1 reads SGHRS; CDR2 reads YFSETQ. The CDR3 spells CASSLGDYSGRETEQYF. The DNA of the CDR3 is TGCGCCAGCAGCTTGGGAGATTATAGCGGGAGAGAAACCGAGCAGTACTTC.

The V call is TRBV4-2, the J call TRBJ2-5, with TRBD2 matching over 14 bases. Losses at the gene ends were 1 base for V and 3 bases for J; bases not matched to a gene: 13. Per germline, CDR1 LGHNA and CDR2 YNFKEQ. This CDR3 spans 20 amino acids. CDR3 nucleotides: TGTGCCAGCAGCCAAGGACTCGACCTGGGACTAGCGGGAGTCAAAGAGACCCAGTACTTC. It yields the protein CASSQGLDLGLAGVKETQYF.

J is TRBJ2-7 and V is TRBV28, with D unclear. Germline CDR1 and CDR2: MDHEN and SYDVKM. The CDR3 runs 13 residues. V lost 2 bases, J lost 6 bases, and 11 bases lay in between. DNA for the CDR3: TGTGCCAGCAGTTTAGTCGGGTTAAGCGAGCAGTACTTC. Residues: CASSLVGLSEQYF.

This chain links TRBV27 with TRBJ2-7, with unresolved D. V was shortened by 4 bases and J by 2 bases, with 12 bases between the two germline ends. Germline CDR1 reads MNHEY; CDR2 reads SMNVEV (reference sequence). The CDR3 is made up of 14 amino acids. CDR3 sequence reads: CASSYEGGPYEQYF. CDR3 sequence (DNA): TGTGCCAGCAGTTATGAAGGCGGACCCTACGAGCAGTACTTC.

The CDR3 region has the DNA TGTGCCAGCGGCGCTCTAGTGGGGGAGGGAACCCACGAGCAGTACTTC. Amino acids: CASGALVGEGTHEQYF. The chain uses TRBV27 and TRBJ2-7, with 7 bases fitting TRBD2. The CDR3 is made up of 16 amino acids. Germline CDR1 MNHEY, CDR2 SMNVEV (reference sequence). The trim removed 8 bases at V and 5 bases at J, leaving 18 bases unmatched.

The table lists this clonotype with a few counts. Germline and junction disagree at one end, which may indicate a read error. V usage is TRBV27 and J usage is TRBJ2-1; D not resolved. This CDR3 spans 16 amino acids. Germline values: CDR1 MNHEY, CDR2 SMNVEV (reference sequence). The CDR3: CASSLSGRSSYNEQFF. CDR3 sequence (DNA): TGTGCCAGCAGTCTATCCGGCAGAAGCTCCTACAATGAGCAGTTCTTC.

The chain uses TRBV28 and TRBJ2-1; 10 nucleotides align to TRBD2. There are 13 residues in the CDR3. CDR1 and CDR2 (germline): MDHEN, SYDVKM. V gave up 6 bases and J gave up 8 bases; unmatched junction bases: 4. The CDR3 loop reads CASSSSGRYEQFF. In nucleotides, the CDR3 is TGTGCCAGCAGCTCTAGCGGGAGATATGAGCAGTTCTTC.

The chain carries TRBV7-9 and TRBJ2-1, with 9 bases identical to TRBD2. Losses at the gene ends were 4 bases for V and 6 bases for J; bases not matched to a gene: 10. CDR3 length equals 16 residues. Germline V gene lookup returns CDR1 SEHNR and CDR2 FQNEAQ (reference sequence). The CDR3 is CASSYKGREGGNEQFF. In nucleotides, the CDR3 is TGTGCCAGCAGCTATAAAGGGCGGGAGGGTGGCAATGAGCAGTTCTTC. The whole variable domain, filled in from reference TRBV7-9 and TRBJ2-1, reads DTGVSQNPRHKITKRGQNVTFRCDPISEHNRLYWYRQTLGQGPEFLTYFQNEAQLEKSRLLSDRFSAERPKGSFSTLEIQRTEQGDSAMYLCASSYKGREGGNEQFFGPGTRLTVL.

The chain links TRBV6-6 to TRBJ2-1, with TRBD2 matching 10 bases. The CDR3 contains 16 residues. The junction had 6 bases not matched to a gene; V was cut back by 2 bases and J by 5 bases. CDR1 and CDR2 (germline): MNHNY, SVGAGI (reference sequence). CDR3 sequence reads: CASSYAGLAEDNEQFF. The CDR3 bases are TGTGCCAGCAGTTACGCCGGACTAGCGGAGGACAATGAGCAGTTCTTC.

This clonotype was counted only a few times. The CDR3 coding sequence is TGCAGCGTTCAGCGGGAGTTCAATGAGCAGTTCTTC. Translated: CSVQREFNEQFF. The chain is built from TRBV29-1 and TRBJ2-1; 8 positions match TRBD2. Unmatched junction bases numbered 3, after V lost 5 bases and J lost 6 bases. The CDR3 consists of 12 residues. Germline V gene data show CDR1 as SQVTM and CDR2 as ANQGSEA.

This clonotype was counted between two and nine times. This sequence joins TRBV9 and TRBJ2-3; tentatively, D is TRBD1 or TRBD2 (5 bases each). The CDR3 is 15 residues long. Trimming pared 3 bases from V and 3 bases from J, leaving 14 bases between. Per germline, CDR1 SGDLS and CDR2 YYNGEE. CDR3 sequence: CASSDSGTGTDTQYF. The CDR3 nucleotides read TGTGCCAGCAGCGACTCCGGGACGGGGACAGATACGCAGTATTTT.